Each of the 19 T cell receptor beta chains below was sequenced from the same sample in a study of CD8 T cells in ankylosing spondylitis. TCRdb called the 5' RACE reads again in MiXCR, with one record for every CDR3 protein. The sample records fewer than 250,000 distinct CDR3 sequences, about 10% being singletons. Sequencing was performed on blood, either unsorted or a sorted T cell fraction (not recorded which). The origin of the receptors is a male donor with ankylosing spondylitis or in good health (not recorded which).

This clonotype was recorded only once. Being one base from a much bigger clone, this may be a read error. The rearrangement links TRBV12-3 or TRBV12-4 to TRBJ2-5; D remains ambiguous. The CDR3 is 13 amino acids. The CDR3 DNA sequence: TGTGCCAGCAGTTCATCCAGTGGAGAGACCCGGTACTTC. This gives the protein CASSSSSGETRYF.

This clonotype was counted many times. The chain joins TRBV20-1 to TRBJ2-1; weak D call: TRBD2 (9 bases). V was cut by 0 bases and J by 9 bases, with 24 bases left in between. The germline gives CDR1 DFQATT, CDR2 SNEGSKA (reference sequence). This CDR3 contains 17 residues. CDR3 residues: CSARDNRGASGMAEQFF. In DNA, the CDR3 is TGCAGTGCTAGAGATAACAGGGGGGCTAGCGGGATGGCTGAGCAGTTCTTC.

This clonotype came up many times. The V gene is TRBV3-1, the J gene TRBJ2-3; 11 nucleotides align to TRBD2. Germline V CDR1 and CDR2: LGHDT, YNNKEL (reference sequence). The CDR3 contains 15 residues. V lost 5 bases, J lost 1 base, and 2 bases stayed unmatched. The CDR3 region is CASSRGLAGTDTQYF. The CDR3 nucleotides are TGTGCCAGCAGCAGGGGACTAGCGGGCACAGATACGCAGTATTTT.

This clonotype has ten or more counts. This rearrangement joins TRBV12-3 or TRBV12-4 to TRBJ1-5; D uncertain. V gave up 3 bases and J gave up 7 bases, with 13 bases separating them. CDR3 length: 14 amino acids. The CDR3 DNA reads as TGTGCCAGCAGTTTCGGCCCGGAGGGCCAGCCCCAGCATTTT. Translation gives CASSFGPEGQPQHF.

This clonotype was seen at least ten times. The rearrangement uses TRBV7-9 and TRBJ1-4; D not certain. The germline V and J ends were trimmed by 3 bases and 0 bases, with 8 bases remaining between them. CDR1 and CDR2 (germline): SEHNR, FQNEAQ (reference sequence). The CDR3 contains 15 residues. CDR3 bases: TGTGCCAGCAGCTTCACAGAAGCAACTAATGAAAAACTGTTTTTT. This gives the protein CASSFTEATNEKLFF.

This clonotype was recorded many times. This chain joins TRBV29-1 and TRBJ2-7; D remains ambiguous. Per germline, CDR1 SQVTM and CDR2 ANQGSEA. This CDR3 region has 16 residues. The germline V and J ends were trimmed by 7 bases and 3 bases, with 25 bases remaining between them. CDR3 nucleotides: TGCAGCGCTCTCGGACCCCGGCACCTGGATTACTACGAGCAGTACTTC. This encodes CSALGPRHLDYYEQYF.

With respect to this clonotype: A much larger clone differs by one base, so this may be a read error. V gene TRBV5-1 combines with J gene TRBJ1-5, with a possible D match to TRBD1 (6 bases). Germline CDR1 and CDR2: SGHRS and YFSETQ. The CDR3 is 14 amino acids. CDR3 nucleotide sequence: TGCGTCAGCAGCTTGGAACGAGGGGGACAGCCCCAGCATTTT. Residues: CVSSLERGGQPQHF.

This clonotype was observed once. A much more abundant neighbour one base away suggests this may be a read error. The chain carries TRBV7-2 and TRBJ2-1, with D maybe TRBD1 (5 bases). The CDR3 sequence is 17 residues long. Trimming stripped 1 base from V and 0 bases from J, with 13 bases between. CDR1 is SGHTA, CDR2 FQGNSA, per germline. The chain's CDR3 is CTSSLVKGKSSYNEQFF. The DNA for the CDR3 is TGTACCAGCAGCTTAGTGAAGGGGAAGAGCTCCTACAATGAGCAGTTCTTC.

The chain has TRBV5-4 and TRBJ1-4; D not certain. Germline V lookup: CDR1 SGHNT, CDR2 YYREEE (reference sequence). The CDR3 length is 14 residues. The V gene lost 0 bases and the J gene lost 8 bases, with 11 bases spanning the gap. The CDR3 protein is CASSLAGGGEKLFF. CDR3 DNA: TGTGCCAGCAGCTTGGCTGGCGGAGGCGAAAAACTGTTTTTT.

The sample holds many counts of this clonotype. The chain couples TRBV10-3 to TRBJ2-2; the match to TRBD2 covers 9 bases. CDR1 and CDR2 (germline): ENHRY, SYGVKD. V shed 10 bases, J shed 10 bases, and the junction held 16 bases outside the gene matches. This CDR3 is built from 15 residues. CDR3 nucleotides: TGTGCCAGTGGACTAGCGATGACGGAGCGGACGGAGCTGTTTTTT. This gives the protein CASGLAMTERTELFF.

This clonotype was seen ten or more times. The chain combines TRBV5-1 with TRBJ2-1; perhaps TRBD2 as D (6 bases). Germline loops: CDR1 SGHRS, CDR2 YFSETQ. This CDR3 has 14 amino acids. The ends were cut back, 1 base at V and 8 bases at J, with 13 bases in the middle. The CDR3 bases are TGCGCCAGCAGCTTGACCGTCCCGGGGGATGAGCAGTTCTTC. Its translation: CASSLTVPGDEQFF.

The chain recombines TRBV6-1 with TRBJ2-4; maybe TRBD1 (5 bases). Trimming cost V 3 bases and J 8 bases, with 17 bases left between them. The CDR3 length is 15 residues. CDR1 is MNHNS and CDR2 is SASEGT in the germline V gene. The CDR3 nucleotides read TGTGCCAGCAGTGATTCAGGGTTAAGTGCGTACATTCAGTACTTC. It specifies CASSDSGLSAYIQYF.

At least ten counts were recorded for this clonotype. The chain combines TRBV30 with TRBJ1-1; D ambiguous. Germline V gene lookup returns CDR1 GTSNPN and CDR2 SVGIG (reference sequence). Trimming stripped 0 bases from V and 2 bases from J, with 7 bases between. CDR3 size: 13 residues. CDR3 nucleotide sequence: TGTGCCTGGAGTGTGTTCGTCAACACTGAAGCTTTCTTT. It yields the protein CAWSVFVNTEAFF.

This clonotype was detected ten times or more. This chain joins TRBV12-3 or TRBV12-4 and TRBJ2-1; D is unresolved. V lost 2 bases and J lost 0, with 14 bases in between. The CDR3 runs to 17 residues. CDR3 coding DNA: TGTGCCAGCAGTTTAAAAGCCTACCTAAGCTCCTACAATGAGCAGTTCTTC. Translation: CASSLKAYLSSYNEQFF.

This clonotype was counted many times. This chain links TRBV12-3 or TRBV12-4 with TRBJ2-3; 8 bases match TRBD2. This CDR3 region has 16 residues. V trimming: 3 bases; J trimming: 2 bases; junction bases outside the gene matches: 7. CDR3 bases: TGTGCCAGCAGTTTTAAGGCGGGGGGCCCCACAGATACGCAGTATTTT. It translates to CASSFKAGGPTDTQYF.

This chain joins TRBV12-3 or TRBV12-4 and TRBJ1-1; the D is unclear. The germline V and J ends were trimmed by 4 bases and 4 bases, with 10 bases remaining between them. The CDR3 has 13 amino acids. The CDR3 loop is CASSSNAGTEAFF. CDR3 coding DNA: TGTGCCAGCAGTTCGAATGCAGGCACTGAAGCTTTCTTT.

This clonotype appeared many times. The rearrangement uses TRBV4-2 and TRBJ2-5; 9 bases fit TRBD2. With V trimmed by 1 base and J by 4 bases, 7 bases remained unmatched. CDR3 length: 16 amino acids. In germline, CDR1 is LGHNA, CDR2 YNFKEQ. CDR3: CASSQVGGGAGETQYF. The CDR3 nucleotides are TGTGCCAGCAGCCAAGTCGGCGGGGGGGCCGGAGAGACCCAGTACTTC.

Ten or more counts support this clonotype. J is TRBJ2-2 and V is TRBV6-1, with TRBD1 matching 8 bases. The ends lost 3 bases at V and 0 bases at J; junction bases unmatched: 0. From germline, CDR1 is MNHNS and CDR2 SASEGT. The CDR3 is 15 residues long. The CDR3 protein is CASSEDRANTGELFF. CDR3 sequence (DNA): TGTGCCAGCAGTGAGGACAGGGCGAACACCGGGGAGCTGTTTTTT.

The sample holds many counts of this clonotype. The rearrangement uses TRBV12-3 or TRBV12-4 and TRBJ1-2; 7 nucleotides match TRBD1. Trimming removed 6 bases from V and 4 bases from J; junction bases left unmatched: 8. The CDR3 length is 14 residues. DNA of the CDR3: TGTGCCAGCAGCCCCAGGGGGAATCCCTATGGCTACACCTTC. Translated, it gives CASSPRGNPYGYTF.